A single T cell receptor beta chain is shown here with its context. Its antigen is unknown. The germline gives CDR1 MGHRA, CDR2 YSYEKL. The CDR3 loop spans 18 amino acids. A modified ARM-PCR protocol with three rounds of nested PCR amplified TCRbeta. TCRdb reprocessed the multiplex PCR reads with MiXCR, giving one entry per CDR3 protein. Here the sample spans 80,000 to 100,000 distinct CDR3 sequences, more than 80% being singletons. This sample was included in a study of tumor and adjacent non-tumor tissue in lung cancer. Findings and caveats of the study: TCR diversity was significantly greater in tumor than normal lung tissue. Normal lung showed higher cumulative top 100 clone frequency than tumor.

The template was RNA from unsorted bulk tissue. Distant lung tissue was collected more than 3 cm away from the tumor edge. Chemotherapy-naive patients with new lung cancer underwent thoracic surgery in China, August–late 2014. This rearrangement joins TRBV4-1 to TRBJ2-1; a weak D match, TRBD1 (6 bases). The material sequenced was distant non-tumor lung tissue. This receptor was identified in a man aged 60 to 69 with small cell lung cancer. The chain's CDR3 is CISSQDDTGHNSYNEQFF. The CDR3 nucleotides are TGCATCAGCAGCCAGGATGATACGGGACATAACTCCTACAATGAGCAGTTCTTC.